This TCR beta chain was identified in a study of shared clonotypes between healthy human individuals. Study in general: Donors had three CD4 naive, three CD4 memory, two CD8 naive and one CD8 memory plate apiece.

When replicate PCRs were run on sorted subsets, they used 150 to 250 ng DNA, about 30,000 T cell genomes. The repertoire was sequenced with immunoSEQ multiplex PCR; TCRdb's copy has only in-frame clones and lacks some. The sample carries about 2 million clones, about 95% recorded once. The V and J ends lost 5 bases and 1 base respectively, with 11 bases between them. The CDR3 extends over 14 amino acids. The germline gives CDR1 KGHSH, CDR2 LQKENI. Study-wide points: Relative to their counterparts shared across all four donors, non-shared clonotypes exhibited diminished generation probabilities. At large depth, rarefaction still showed sorted-subset sequencing to be incomplete.

Remarks on this clone: What it binds is unknown.

This receptor was taken from a man between 18 and 29 years old in good health. Sequencing was carried out using naive CD4+ T cells sorted from blood. The sample's subset: CD45RA+ positively selected. The rearrangement joins TRBV18 to TRBJ1-1; maybe TRBD1 (6 bases). This CDR3 reads CASSGDRSNTEAFF. DNA of the CDR3: TGTGCCAGCTCAGGAGACAGGTCGAACACTGAAGCTTTCTTT.